The next 11 T cell receptor beta chains were all read from a single sample in a study of blood T cells in healthy people across ages. Alongside a J-beta primer mix, a sample-barcoded 5' primer served in a second PCR lasting about 6 to 12 cycles. TCRdb independently ran MiXCR on the 5' RACE reads; one entry per CDR3 protein. The sample carries under 1,100,000 distinct CDR3 sequences, under 30% recorded once. This same sample was also part of a study on T cells of mothers and their children.

Material: blood. Receptor source: a girl aged 2 to 9 in good health.

The CDR3 nucleotides read TGCGCCAGCAGCTTGGATGGGGGGAGAGGGAATGAGCAGTTCTTC. Encoded protein: CASSLDGGRGNEQFF. J is TRBJ2-7 and V is TRBV5-1, with D possibly TRBD2 on 6 matching bases. Matching the DNA end better, TRBJ2-1 makes the J call doubtful. This CDR3 spans 15 amino acids. From germline, CDR1 is SGHRS and CDR2 YFSETQ.

Of note for this clonotype: This CDR3 is missing its conserved last phenylalanine or tryptophan, likely due to a read error. The V call is TRBV7-7, the J call TRBJ2-1; D may match TRBD1 or TRBD2 (6 bases each). CDR1 and CDR2 (germline): SSHAT, FNYEAQ (reference sequence). The CDR3 is 14 residues long. The CDR3 sequence: CASSLGGRYNEQFL. In DNA form, the CDR3 reads TGTGCTAGCAGCTTAGGGGGGCGGTACAATGAGCAGTTCCTC.

This clonotype turned up a few times. The rearrangement uses TRBV18 and TRBJ2-7, with 8 bases fitting TRBD2. Germline values: CDR1 KGHSH, CDR2 LQKENI. CDR3 size: 14 residues. V shed 5 bases and J 4 bases; nucleotides not matched to a gene: 7. The CDR3 region has the DNA TGTGCCAGCTCATCGAGCGGGAGATATTACGAGCAGTACTTC. This translates into CASSSSGRYYEQYF.

The chain combines TRBV10-3 with TRBJ2-5, with D possibly matching TRBD2 (5 bases). CDR1 ENHRY and CDR2 SYGVKD come from the germline V gene. V lost 5 bases, J lost 2 bases, and 12 bases lay in between. The length of the CDR3 is 14 residues. CDR3 sequence (DNA): TGTGCCATCAGTAGGGCTGGCGGGCAAGAGACCCAGTACTTC. Amino acid sequence: CAISRAGGQETQYF.

The V gene is TRBV7-3, the J gene TRBJ2-3; D not certain. V gave up 3 bases and J gave up 2 bases, with 6 bases separating them. The CDR3 runs to 13 residues. Per germline, CDR1 SGHTA and CDR2 FQGTGA. DNA for the CDR3: TGTGCCAGCAGCTTGTGGGTCACAGATACGCAGTATTTT. It yields the protein CASSLWVTDTQYF.

This CDR3 is CASSDRPDEQYF. In DNA, the CDR3 is TGTGCCAGCAGTGACAGGCCGGACGAGCAGTACTTC. The genes are TRBV28 and TRBJ2-7; tentatively, D is TRBD1 (6 bases). The germline V and J ends were trimmed by 5 bases and 5 bases, with 10 bases remaining between them. The CDR3 has 12 residues. CDR1 and CDR2 from the germline V gene are MDHEN and SYDVKM.

The chain uses TRBV12-5 and TRBJ2-3, with D perhaps matching TRBD1 or TRBD2 (6 bases each). Germline values: CDR1 LGHNT, CDR2 FRNRAP. V lost 6 bases, J lost 3 bases, and 22 bases lay in between. The CDR3 is made up of 17 amino acids. CDR3: CASGPEGGSGSTDTQYF. CDR3 sequence (DNA): TGTGCTAGTGGACCTGAGGGGGGCTCCGGAAGTACAGATACGCAGTATTTT.

The chain combines TRBV20-1 with TRBJ1-2; D unresolved. The CDR3 is made up of 10 amino acids. Per the germline V gene, CDR1 is DFQATT and CDR2 is SNEGSKA (reference sequence). Trimming stripped 5 bases from V and 5 bases from J, with 6 bases between. CDR3 amino acids: CSASEYGYTF. As DNA, the CDR3 is TGCAGTGCTTCTGAGTATGGCTACACCTTC.

This clonotype was observed a few times. The chain recombines TRBV12-3 or TRBV12-4 with TRBJ1-5, with a weak D call TRBD1 (6 bases). The CDR3 is 16 residues long. The germline V and J ends were trimmed by 6 bases and 5 bases, with 20 bases remaining between them. Written as DNA, the CDR3 is TGTGCCAGCAGCCTAGAACAGGGTGGGGGCGATCAGCCCCAGCATTTT. Amino acids: CASSLEQGGGDQPQHF.

This clonotype was picked up a small number of times. The rearrangement joins TRBV29-1 to TRBJ1-2; maybe TRBD1 (5 bases). Trimming took 6 bases from V and 3 from J, leaving 17 bases between them. The CDR3 spans 14 residues. Germline V gives CDR1 SQVTM, CDR2 ANQGSEA. In DNA form, the CDR3 reads TGCAGCGTCGCCACCTCGAGGGGAGACTATGGCTACACCTTC. Translating gives CSVATSRGDYGYTF.

The chain is built from TRBV20-1 and TRBJ1-1; D ambiguous. Germline V CDR1 and CDR2: DFQATT, SNEGSKA (reference sequence). V was shortened by 3 bases and J by 1 base, with 6 bases between the two germline ends. The CDR3 is 12 residues long. CDR3: CSASSENTEAFF. The CDR3, as DNA: TGCAGTGCTAGTTCTGAGAACACTGAAGCTTTCTTT.